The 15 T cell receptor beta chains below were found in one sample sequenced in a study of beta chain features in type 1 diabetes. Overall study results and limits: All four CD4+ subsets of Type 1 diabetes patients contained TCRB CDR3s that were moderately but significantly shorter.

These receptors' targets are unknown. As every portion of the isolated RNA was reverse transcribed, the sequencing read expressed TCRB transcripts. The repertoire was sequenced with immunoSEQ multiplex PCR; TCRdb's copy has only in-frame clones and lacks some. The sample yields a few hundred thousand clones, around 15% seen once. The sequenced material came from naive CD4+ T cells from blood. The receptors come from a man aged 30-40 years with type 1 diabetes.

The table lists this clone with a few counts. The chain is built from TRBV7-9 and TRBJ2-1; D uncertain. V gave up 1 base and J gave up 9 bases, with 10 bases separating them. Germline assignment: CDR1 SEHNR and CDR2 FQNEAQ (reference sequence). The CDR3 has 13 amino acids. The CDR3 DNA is TGTGCCAGCAGCTTAGGTAGATTCATTGAGCAGTTCTTC. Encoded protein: CASSLGRFIEQFF. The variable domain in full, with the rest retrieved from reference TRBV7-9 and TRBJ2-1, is DTGVSQNPRHKITKRGQNVTFRCDPISEHNRLYWYRQTLGQGPEFLTYFQNEAQLEKSRLLSDRFSAERPKGSFSTLEIQRTEQGDSAMYLCASSLGRFIEQFFGPGTRLTVL.

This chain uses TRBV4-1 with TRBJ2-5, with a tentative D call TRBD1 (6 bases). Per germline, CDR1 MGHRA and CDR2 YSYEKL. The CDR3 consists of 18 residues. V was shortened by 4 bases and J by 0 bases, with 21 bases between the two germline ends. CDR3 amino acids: CASSPTPGQTPYQETQYF. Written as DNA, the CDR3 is TGCGCCAGCAGCCCCACACCCGGACAGACCCCGTACCAAGAGACCCAGTACTTC.

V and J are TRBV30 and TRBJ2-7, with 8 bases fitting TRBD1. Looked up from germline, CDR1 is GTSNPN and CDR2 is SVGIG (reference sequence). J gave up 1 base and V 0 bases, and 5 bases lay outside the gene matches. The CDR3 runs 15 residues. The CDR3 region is CAWSVLGQGSYEQYF. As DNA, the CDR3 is TGTGCCTGGAGTGTCCTTGGACAGGGATCCTACGAGCAGTACTTC.

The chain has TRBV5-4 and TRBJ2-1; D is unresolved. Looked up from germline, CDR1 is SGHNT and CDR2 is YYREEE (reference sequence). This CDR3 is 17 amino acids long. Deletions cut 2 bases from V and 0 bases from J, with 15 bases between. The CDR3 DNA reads TGTGCCAGCAGCTTTGGTGGAGCACCGAGCTCCTACAATGAGCAGTTCTTC. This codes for CASSFGGAPSSYNEQFF.

CDR3 in DNA: TGTGCCAGCTCCCTGACTAGCGGGAGAATATATGAGCAGTTCTTC. Amino acids: CASSLTSGRIYEQFF. The V call is TRBV18, the J call TRBJ2-1; 12 bases are a match to TRBD2. There are 15 residues in the CDR3. The germline CDR1 and CDR2 sequences are KGHSH and LQKENI. Trimming cost V 6 bases and J 8 bases; bases outside gene matches: 8.

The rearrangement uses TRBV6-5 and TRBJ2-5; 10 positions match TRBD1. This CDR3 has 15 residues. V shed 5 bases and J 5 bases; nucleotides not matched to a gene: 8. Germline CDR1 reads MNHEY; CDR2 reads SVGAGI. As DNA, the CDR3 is TGTGCCAGCAGTACCGGGACAGGGGTTTGGGAGACCCAGTACTTC. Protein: CASSTGTGVWETQYF.

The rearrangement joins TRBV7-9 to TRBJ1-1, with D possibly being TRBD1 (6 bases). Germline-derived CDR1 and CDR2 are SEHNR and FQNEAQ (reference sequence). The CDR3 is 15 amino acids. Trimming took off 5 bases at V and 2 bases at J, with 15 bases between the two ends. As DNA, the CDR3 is TGTGCCAGCAGCCCCTCAGGGACAAAAAACACTGAAGCTTTCTTT. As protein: CASSPSGTKNTEAFF.

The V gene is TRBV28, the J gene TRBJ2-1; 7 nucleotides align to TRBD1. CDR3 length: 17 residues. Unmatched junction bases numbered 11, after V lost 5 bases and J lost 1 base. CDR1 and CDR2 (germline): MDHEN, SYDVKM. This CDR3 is CASSPKTGLLSYNEQFF. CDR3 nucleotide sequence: TGTGCCAGCAGTCCAAAGACAGGGTTGTTGTCCTACAATGAGCAGTTCTTC.

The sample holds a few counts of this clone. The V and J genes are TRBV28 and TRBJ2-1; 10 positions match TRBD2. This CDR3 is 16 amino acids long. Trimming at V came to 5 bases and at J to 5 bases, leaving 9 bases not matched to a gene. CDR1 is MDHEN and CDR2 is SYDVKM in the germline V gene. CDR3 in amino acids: CASSPGLAGDHNEQFF. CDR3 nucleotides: TGTGCCAGCAGTCCCGGGCTAGCGGGAGACCACAATGAGCAGTTCTTC.

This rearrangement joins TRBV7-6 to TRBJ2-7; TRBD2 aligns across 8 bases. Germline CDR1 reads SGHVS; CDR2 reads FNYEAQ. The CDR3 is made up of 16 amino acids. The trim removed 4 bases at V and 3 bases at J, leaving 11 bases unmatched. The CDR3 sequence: CASSSHQGAGVYEQYF. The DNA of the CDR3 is TGTGCCAGCAGCTCCCATCAGGGAGCGGGAGTCTACGAGCAGTACTTC.

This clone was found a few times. In DNA, the CDR3 is TGTGCCAGCAGCCAACTCGGGGCACTGAACACTGAAGCTTTCTTT. Residues: CASSQLGALNTEAFF. The V call is TRBV4-2, the J call TRBJ1-1; D might be TRBD1 (5 bases). V lost 2 bases and J 0 bases, leaving 10 bases between the germline ends. The CDR3 extends over 15 amino acids. CDR1 LGHNA and CDR2 YNFKEQ come from the germline V gene.

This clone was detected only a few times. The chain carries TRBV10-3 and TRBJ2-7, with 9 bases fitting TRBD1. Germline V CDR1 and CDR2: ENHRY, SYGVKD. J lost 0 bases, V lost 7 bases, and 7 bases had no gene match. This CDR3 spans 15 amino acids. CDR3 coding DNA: TGTGCCATCACCGTGGGACAGGGAGCCTCCTACGAGCAGTACTTC. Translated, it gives CAITVGQGASYEQYF.

The CDR3 DNA sequence: TGCAGCGCCGTCAATGCTTTGAACGAGCAGTACTTC. Protein product: CSAVNALNEQYF. This sequence joins TRBV29-1 and TRBJ2-7, with D unresolved. V was pared by 7 bases and J by 5 bases, with 15 bases between. The CDR3 spans 12 residues. Germline V CDR1 and CDR2: SQVTM, ANQGSEA.

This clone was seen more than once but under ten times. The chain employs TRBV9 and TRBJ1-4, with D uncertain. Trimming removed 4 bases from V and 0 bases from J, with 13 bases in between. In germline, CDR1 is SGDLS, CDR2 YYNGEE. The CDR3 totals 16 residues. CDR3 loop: CASSSQSGTTNEKLFF. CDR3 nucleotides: TGTGCCAGCAGCTCACAATCGGGAACAACTAATGAAAAACTGTTTTTT.

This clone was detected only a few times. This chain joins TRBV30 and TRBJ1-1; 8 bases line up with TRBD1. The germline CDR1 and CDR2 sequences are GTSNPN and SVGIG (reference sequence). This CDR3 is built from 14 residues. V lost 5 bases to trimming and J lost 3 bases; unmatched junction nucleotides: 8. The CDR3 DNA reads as TGTGCCTGGCGAAAGGACAGGGACGACACTGAAGCTTTCTTT. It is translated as CAWRKDRDDTEAFF.